What follows are 11 T cell receptor beta chains derived from one specimen sequenced in a study of T cells expressing NK-cell markers. TCRdb re-called the 5' RACE reads, yielding one record per CDR3 amino acid sequence without DNA. The ten top clones account for approximately 3.5%, within a sample of about 550,000 distinct CDR3 sequences. Material for sequencing was blood T cells: a sorted CD56 or NKG2C T cell subset, CD4+ or CD8+ T cells, or bulk PBMC T cells (not recorded which). The source is a man between 18 and 29 years old in good health.

This chain's CDR3 is CASSLRVGEKETQYF. V and J are TRBV7-9 and TRBJ2-5; TCRdb outputs TRBD2, but without DNA this stays unchecked. CDR1 is SEHNR, CDR2 FQNEAQ, per germline (reference sequence). The CDR3 contains 15 residues.

The chain links TRBV6-2 or TRBV6-3 to TRBJ2-7; TCRdb proposes TRBD1, but this gene call is untestable without DNA. Germline CDR1 and CDR2: MNHEY and SVGEGT. The CDR3 consists of 15 residues. CDR3 sequence reads: CASSWFQGGSYEQYF.

V is TRBV20-1 and J is TRBJ2-5; TCRdb's D gene call, TRBD1, goes unchecked for lack of DNA. The CDR3 has 14 residues. Germline loops: CDR1 DFQATT, CDR2 SNEGSKA (reference sequence). CDR3: CSAPRGRSQETQYF.

The chain is built from TRBV7-6 and TRBJ1-4. This CDR3 region has 18 residues. Germline-derived CDR1 and CDR2 are SGHVS and FNYEAQ. This CDR3 is CASSFDGENPATNEKLFF.

CDR3 protein: CASSPFRTGNYGYTF. The gene calls are TRBV5-1 and TRBJ1-2; TCRdb lists TRBD1, though no DNA is available to test this call. Germline assignment: CDR1 SGHRS and CDR2 YFSETQ. The CDR3 consists of 15 residues.

The rearrangement uses TRBV11-2 and TRBJ2-5; TCRdb gives TRBD1 as the D gene, but with no DNA this cannot be confirmed. The germline V gene encodes CDR1 SGHAT and CDR2 FQNNGV. The CDR3 loop spans 16 amino acids. CDR3 protein: CASSVPPGQGIETQYF. The full variable domain, in which reference TRBV11-2 and TRBJ2-5 provide the parts outside the CDR3, is EAGVAQSPRYKIIEKRQSVAFWCNPISGHATLYWYQQILGQGPKLLIQFQNNGVVDDSQLPKDRFSAERLKGVDSTLKIQPAKLEDSAVYLCASSVPPGQGIETQYFGPGTRLLVL.

This chain links TRBV20-1 with TRBJ2-5. CDR1 DFQATT and CDR2 SNEGSKA come from the germline V gene (reference sequence). The CDR3 is 14 residues long. This CDR3 is CSARDTLGQETQYF.

The CDR3 loop reads CSARDEAGENIQYF. The chain is built from TRBV20-1 and TRBJ2-4; the TCRdb call, TRBD2, lacks DNA for checking. This CDR3 is built from 14 residues. Per the germline V gene, CDR1 is DFQATT and CDR2 is SNEGSKA (reference sequence).

V and J are TRBV5-1 and TRBJ2-1; as DNA is missing, the TRBD1 call by TCRdb cannot be tested. CDR3 length equals 18 residues. Germline V gene sequence: CDR1 SGHRS, CDR2 YFSETQ. The CDR3 region is CASSKANTGHSSYNEQFF. The variable domain in full, completed from reference TRBV5-1 and TRBJ2-1, reads KAGVTQTPRYLIKTRGQQVTLSCSPISGHRSVSWYQQTPGQGLQFLFEYFSETQRNKGNFPGRFSGRQFSNSRSEMNVSTLELGDSALYLCASSKANTGHSSYNEQFFGPGTRLTVL.

V usage is TRBV4-1 and J usage is TRBJ2-7. This CDR3 is built from 13 residues. Germline V gives CDR1 MGHRA, CDR2 YSYEKL. The CDR3 spells CASSQELIYEQYF.

The V call is TRBV5-5, the J call TRBJ2-1; the D call of TRBD2 rests on TCRdb alone, since no DNA is present to check it. Germline CDR1 SGHKS, CDR2 YYEKEE (reference sequence). The length of the CDR3 is 15 residues. Here the CDR3 reads CASSQQSGTPFEQFF.